This T cell receptor beta chain comes out of a study of blood T cell repertoires in COVID-19 (TCRdb year 2020). For the wider study: The collaborator samples originated in the United States, Italy and Spain and spanned the acute and convalescent phases of COVID-19. The material from the prospective study consisted of cDNA or gDNA derived from T cells, B-cell-depleted T cells, or PBMCs. Subjects who had been exposed to COVID-19, were actively infected with it, or had recovered from it provided the deeply sampled blood TCRbeta repertoires that made up the dataset. The repertoires were made available in a free public database intended to serve as a resource for research on the immune response to SARS-CoV-2. Samples were obtained from the ongoing ImmuneRACE study (first 160 participants) and from roughly 1,300 subjects provided by 6 global collaborators. A de-identified subject ID, COVID-19 status, age in years and sex were almost always included in the sample metadata. HLA class I and class II types, where available, came from metadata supplied by the sample provider rather than from assay-based typing.

In the prospective study, participants were roughly 18 to 95 years old, resided in fewer than 25 geographic areas of the United States, and were enrolled through a virtual design. Cohort assignment in the prospective study relied on participant-reported clinical history from a screening survey and a study questionnaire. Recovered participants in ImmuneRACE Cohort 3 were defined as having two consecutive negative NP/OP PCR tests, clearance from a healthcare professional, or resolution of symptoms. In the prospective study, mobile phlebotomists collected whole blood, serum and a nasopharyngeal or oropharyngeal swab from each participant. Additional blood draws and questionnaires over an approximately 2-month period could optionally be provided by prospective study participants. Blood samples from the prospective study were shipped frozen or at room temperature prior to DNA extraction. TCRbeta CDR3 regions were amplified from genomic DNA by means of the immunoSEQ Assay, a bias-controlled multiplex PCR. Concerning the study's data processing: Within the assay, amplification of reference gene primers was used to estimate how many nucleated cells each sample contained. To quantify the absolute abundance of each unique TCRbeta CDR3 rearrangement, sequence reads were collapsed and filtered. For each sample, productive Simpson clonality was calculated as the square root of Simpson's diversity index across productive rearrangements. The clones in this table, taken by TCRdb from immuneACCESS, are in-frame only. Not every clone is retained; where verified, under half of the shortfall comes from an unresolved V gene, and the cause of the rest is unknown. V and J calls plus clone size are reproduced from that table; the DNA served to infer D and trimming. The table for this sample lists about 440,000 clones; less than 95% of them were counted only once. The top ten clonotypes cover more than 0.55% of the sample.

A note on this clone: No antigen is known for it. No base qualities exist here, and no much larger clone lies one base off it.

Ends trimmed: V by 5 bases, J by 1 base; bases unmatched to a gene: 6. For CDR1 and CDR2, the germline V gene (reference sequence) lists LNHDA and SQIVND. The CDR3 runs 15 residues from the cysteine to the phenylalanine. Here the CDR3 DNA is all that survives: 45 bases in frame from base 1. The paper's findings and limits, for the study overall: How much clinical and demographic metadata was included differed by source and by participant, and the metadata was provided uncurated.

The sample taken for sequencing was PBMCs or T cells enriched from blood (not recorded which). This TCR was recovered from a man younger than 30 who had recovered from COVID-19. The chain is encoded by TRBV19 joined to TRBJ2-7; 9 nucleotides in the junction match TRBD1. The CDR3 here reads CASSSGTGFSYEQYF. Read as DNA, the sequence is TGTGCCAGTAGTTCCGGGACAGGGTTTTCCTACGAGCAGTACTTC.